In this sample, the clone carrying this T cell receptor beta chain turned up a few times. Amplification of TCR alpha and beta CDR3 regions from RNA used iRepertoire nested multiplex PCR. MiXCR, run by TCRdb on the multiplex PCR reads, gives a single entry per CDR3 protein. The data hold over 100,000 distinct CDR3 sequences, with under 30% observed a single time. The data were obtained in a study of glioma-infiltrating T cells. The length of the CDR3 is 16 residues. V lost 6 bases, J lost 6 bases, and 14 bases stayed unmatched. This sequence originates from a human donor with low-grade glioma or glioblastoma, undergoing nonglioma brain surgery, or in good health (not recorded which). Sequenced material: glioma tissue, nonneoplastic brain tissue, or PBMCs (not recorded which). The chain combines TRBV12-3 or TRBV12-4 with TRBJ2-7, with 10 bases that match TRBD2. CDR3 in amino acids: CASRFDRASGRPEQYF. The CDR3 DNA reads as TGTGCCAGCAGATTCGACCGCGCTAGCGGGAGACCCGAGCAGTACTTC.